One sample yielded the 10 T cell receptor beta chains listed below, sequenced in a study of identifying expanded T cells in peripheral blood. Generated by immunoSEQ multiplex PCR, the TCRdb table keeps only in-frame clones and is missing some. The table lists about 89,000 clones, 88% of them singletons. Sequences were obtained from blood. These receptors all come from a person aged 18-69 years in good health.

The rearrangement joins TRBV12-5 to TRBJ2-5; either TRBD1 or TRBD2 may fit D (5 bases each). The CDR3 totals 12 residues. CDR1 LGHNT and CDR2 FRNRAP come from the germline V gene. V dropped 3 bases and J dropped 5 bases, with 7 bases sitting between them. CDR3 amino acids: CASGLGDETQYF. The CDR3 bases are TGTGCTAGTGGTTTAGGGGACGAGACCCAGTACTTC.

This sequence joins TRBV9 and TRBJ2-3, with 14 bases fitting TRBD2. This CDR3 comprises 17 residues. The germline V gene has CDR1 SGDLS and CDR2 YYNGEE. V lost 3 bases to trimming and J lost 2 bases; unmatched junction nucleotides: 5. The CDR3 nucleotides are TGTGCCAGCAGCGCGGGACTAGCGGGAGTTACCACAGATACGCAGTATTTT. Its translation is CASSAGLAGVTTDTQYF.

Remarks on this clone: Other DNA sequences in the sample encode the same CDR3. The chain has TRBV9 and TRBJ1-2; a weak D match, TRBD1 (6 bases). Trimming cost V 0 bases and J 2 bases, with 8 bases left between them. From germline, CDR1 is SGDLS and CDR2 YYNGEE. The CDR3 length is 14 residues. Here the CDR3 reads CASSVGGANYGYTF. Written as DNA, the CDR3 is TGTGCCAGCAGCGTAGGGGGGGCAAACTATGGCTACACCTTC.

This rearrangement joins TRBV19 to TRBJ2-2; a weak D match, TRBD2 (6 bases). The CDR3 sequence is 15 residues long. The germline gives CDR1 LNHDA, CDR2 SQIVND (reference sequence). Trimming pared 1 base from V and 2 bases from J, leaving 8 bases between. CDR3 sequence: CASSIGGANTGELFF. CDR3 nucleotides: TGTGCCAGTAGTATAGGCGGGGCCAACACCGGGGAGCTGTTTTTT.

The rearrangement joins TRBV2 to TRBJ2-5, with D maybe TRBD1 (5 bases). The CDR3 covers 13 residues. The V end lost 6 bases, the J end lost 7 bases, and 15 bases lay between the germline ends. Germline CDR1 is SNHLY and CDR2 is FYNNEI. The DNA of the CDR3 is TGTGCCAGCAGCGAAATCAGGGCAGGGACCCAGTACTTC. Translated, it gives CASSEIRAGTQYF.

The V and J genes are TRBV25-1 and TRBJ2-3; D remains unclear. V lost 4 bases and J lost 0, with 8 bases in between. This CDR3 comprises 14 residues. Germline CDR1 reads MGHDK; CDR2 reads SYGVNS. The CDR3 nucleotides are TGTGCCAGCAGTGCCCCCCTTAGCACAGATACGCAGTATTTT. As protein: CASSAPLSTDTQYF.

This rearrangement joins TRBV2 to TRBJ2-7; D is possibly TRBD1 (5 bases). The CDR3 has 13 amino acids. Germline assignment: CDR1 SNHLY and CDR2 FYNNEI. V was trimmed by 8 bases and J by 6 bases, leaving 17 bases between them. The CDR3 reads CASVRGRVGEQYF. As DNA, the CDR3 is TGTGCCAGCGTTAGGGGCAGAGTGGGCGAGCAGTACTTC.

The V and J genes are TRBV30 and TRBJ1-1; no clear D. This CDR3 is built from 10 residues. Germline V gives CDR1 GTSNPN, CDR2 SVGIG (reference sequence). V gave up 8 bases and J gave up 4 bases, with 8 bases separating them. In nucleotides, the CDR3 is TGTGCCAGTTTAAGCACTGAAGCTTTCTTT. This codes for CASLSTEAFF.

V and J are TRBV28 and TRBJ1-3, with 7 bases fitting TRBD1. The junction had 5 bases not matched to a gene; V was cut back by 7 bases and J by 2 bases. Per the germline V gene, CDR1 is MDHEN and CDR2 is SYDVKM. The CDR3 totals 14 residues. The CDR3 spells CASNPDRAGNTIYF. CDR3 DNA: TGTGCCAGCAATCCTGACAGGGCTGGAAACACCATATATTTT. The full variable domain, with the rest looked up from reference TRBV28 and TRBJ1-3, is DVKVTQSSRYLVKRTGEKVFLECVQDMDHENMFWYRQDPGLGLRLIYFSYDVKMKEKGDIPEGYSVSREKKERFSLILESASTNQTSMYLCASNPDRAGNTIYFGEGSWLTVV.

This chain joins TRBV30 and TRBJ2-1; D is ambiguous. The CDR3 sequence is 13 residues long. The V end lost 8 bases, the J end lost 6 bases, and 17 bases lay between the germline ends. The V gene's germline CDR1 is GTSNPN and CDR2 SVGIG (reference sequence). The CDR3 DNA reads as TGTGCCCGCAGAAGCTTACGGAGCAATGAGCAGTTCTTC. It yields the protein CARRSLRSNEQFF.